This T cell receptor (beta chain) originates from a study of blood T cell repertoires in COVID-19. Study at large: Spain, Italy and the United States supplied samples that represented acute and convalescent COVID-19.

The repertoire was sequenced with immunoSEQ multiplex PCR; TCRdb's copy has only in-frame clones and lacks some. The repertoire consists of fewer than 400,000 clones, with approximately 82% occurring once and the leading ten covering about 3%. The CDR3 contains 15 residues. The V and J ends lost 4 bases and 2 bases, in that order; junction bases with no gene match: 9. Germline CDR1 and CDR2: SGHDT and YYEEEE. The clonotype originates from a man aged 25 to 40 with active or convalescent COVID-19. This chain links TRBV5-6 with TRBJ2-7; 7 nucleotides match TRBD2. The sequenced sample consisted of peripheral blood. CDR3 protein: CASSPRGAGTYEQYF. CDR3 bases: TGTGCCAGCAGCCCAAGGGGAGCGGGGACCTACGAGCAGTACTTC.